A selection of T cell receptor beta chains follows, all from one sample in a study of blood T cell repertoires in COVID-19. TCRdb's table, derived via immunoSEQ multiplex PCR, lists solely in-frame clones and lacks some. The sample includes around 84,000 clones, about four fifths of them seen just once. Material: peripheral blood. The source is a woman aged 35 to 49 with active or convalescent COVID-19. Each CDR3 is given with its conserved first and last residue. D genes are given only for firm matches. Only some rows state a clone size, as once, few, many or a class for expanded clones.

V: TRBV6-2/TRBV6-3; D: -; size: -; length: 11; J: TRBJ2-5; DNA: TGTGCCAGCAGTTACCGGGGGGCCGGGTACTTC; CDR3: CASSYRGAGYF
V: TRBV5-6; D: -; size: once; length: 13; J: TRBJ1-4; DNA: TGTGCCAGCAGCTTGGCAGGAGGGGAAAAACTGTTTTTT; CDR3: CASSLAGGEKLFF
V: TRBV20-1; D: -; size: few; length: 11; J: TRBJ1-4; DNA: TGCAGTGCGACACGGGGTGAAAAACTGTTTTTT; CDR3: CSATRGEKLFF
V: TRBV5-4; D: TRBD1; size: -; length: 16; J: TRBJ2-5; DNA: TGTGCCAGCAGCCAACAAAGACAGGGGCGCCAAGAGACCCAGTACTTC; CDR3: CASSQQRQGRQETQYF
V: TRBV5-1; D: TRBD1; size: -; length: 14; J: TRBJ2-7; DNA: TGCGCCAGCAGCCAGGGACAGGCAGTCTACGAGCAGTACTTC; CDR3: CASSQGQAVYEQYF
V: TRBV7-9; D: TRBD1; size: -; length: 16; J: TRBJ2-2; DNA: TGTGCCAGCAGCCCCTCTGGGACAGCTTACACCGGGGAGCTGTTTTTT; CDR3: CASSPSGTAYTGELFF
V: TRBV5-4; D: TRBD1; size: few; length: 15; J: TRBJ1-2; DNA: TGTGCCAGCAGCTTGGCACAGGGGACTAACTATGGCTACACCTTC; CDR3: CASSLAQGTNYGYTF
V: TRBV7-9; D: -; size: once; length: 17; J: TRBJ2-6; DNA: TGTGCCAGCAGCCGAACAATACAGACCTCTGGGGCCAACGTCCTGACTTTC; CDR3: CASSRTIQTSGANVLTF
V: TRBV27; D: -; size: -; length: 16; J: TRBJ2-6; DNA: TGTGCCAGCAGTGCCCCTAGCGTACCTGGGGCCAACGTCCTGACTTTC; CDR3: CASSAPSVPGANVLTF
V: TRBV7-8; D: -; size: -; length: 12; J: TRBJ1-1; DNA: TGTGCCAGCAGCCTGAGACAGGTACGAGCTTTCTTT; CDR3: CASSLRQVRAFF
V: TRBV7-2; D: -; size: few; length: 15; J: TRBJ1-5; DNA: TGTGCCAGCAGCTTAGAGTCCGGCAGGGGACAGCCCCAGCATTTT; CDR3: CASSLESGRGQPQHF
V: TRBV11-2; D: TRBD1; size: -; length: 14; J: TRBJ2-4; DNA: TGTGCCAGCAGCCTGCAGGGGGCGGGAAACATTCAGTACTTC; CDR3: CASSLQGAGNIQYF
V: TRBV28; D: TRBD1; size: -; length: 14; J: TRBJ1-6; DNA: TGTGCCAGCAGACCGACAGGGAGTAATTCACCCCTCCACTTT; CDR3: CASRPTGSNSPLHF
V: TRBV4-1; D: TRBD1; size: -; length: 16; J: TRBJ1-5; DNA: TGCGCCAGCAGCCAAGAAGATAGACAGGGTCGGTTGCCCCAGCATTTT; CDR3: CASSQEDRQGRLPQHF
V: TRBV12-5; D: TRBD1; size: -; length: 16; J: TRBJ2-5; DNA: TGTGCTAGTGGTTTGGGGACAGGATTATTAGGGGAGACCCAGTACTTC; CDR3: CASGLGTGLLGETQYF
V: TRBV6-6; D: -; size: once; length: 15; J: TRBJ2-1; DNA: TGTGCCAGCAGTGCCCCGGGGCAGGGGGGAATGGAGCAGTTCTTC; CDR3: CASSAPGQGGMEQFF
V: TRBV4-1; D: TRBD1; size: -; length: 16; J: TRBJ1-5; DNA: TGCGCCAGCAGCCAGGACAAAGACAGGGGTTATCAGCCCCAGCATTTT; CDR3: CASSQDKDRGYQPQHF
V: TRBV19; D: -; size: once; length: 15; J: TRBJ1-3; DNA: TGTGCCAGTACTGAGACAGGCTCCTCTGGAAACACCATATATTTT; CDR3: CASTETGSSGNTIYF
V: TRBV7-3; D: TRBD2; size: -; length: 14; J: TRBJ2-5; DNA: TGTGCCAGCAGCTTATACGGGGGGCAAGAGACCCAGTACTTC; CDR3: CASSLYGGQETQYF
V: TRBV7-9; D: -; size: -; length: 12; J: TRBJ2-7; DNA: TGTGCCAGCAGCTTAGGCGGGACCGAGCAGTACTTC; CDR3: CASSLGGTEQYF
V: TRBV12-3/TRBV12-4; D: -; size: -; length: 12; J: TRBJ1-1; DNA: TGTGCCAGCGTGAGAGGGAAGACTGAAGCTTTCTTT; CDR3: CASVRGKTEAFF
V: TRBV7-2; D: -; size: -; length: 13; J: TRBJ1-1; DNA: TGTGCCAGCAGCTCCCACGGGGGCACTGAAGCTTTCTTT; CDR3: CASSSHGGTEAFF
V: TRBV11-2; D: TRBD2; size: -; length: 13; J: TRBJ2-7; DNA: TGTGCCAGCAGCCCCGGGGGAGGGCACGAGCAGTACTTC; CDR3: CASSPGGGHEQYF
V: TRBV28; D: -; size: -; length: 14; J: TRBJ1-1; DNA: TGTGCCAGCAGTTTTCTACCGGGGAACACTGAAGCTTTCTTT; CDR3: CASSFLPGNTEAFF
V: TRBV7-9; D: -; size: -; length: 13; J: TRBJ2-7; DNA: TGTGCCAGCAGCGGGTCGGGCTCCTACGAGCAGTACTTC; CDR3: CASSGSGSYEQYF
V: TRBV20-1; D: TRBD1; size: -; length: 13; J: TRBJ1-4; DNA: TGCAGTGCTAGTTGGGACAGGGGGGACAAACTGTTTTTT; CDR3: CSASWDRGDKLFF
V: TRBV11-2; D: TRBD2; size: -; length: 18; J: TRBJ2-7; DNA: TGTGCCAGCAGCTTTGGACTAGCGGGAGGGATGGGGGGTTCCGAGCAGTACTTC; CDR3: CASSFGLAGGMGGSEQYF
V: TRBV19; D: -; size: -; length: 15; J: TRBJ1-6; DNA: TGTGCCAGTAGTATCTTTAAGGAGCTAAATTCACCCCTCCACTTT; CDR3: CASSIFKELNSPLHF
V: TRBV5-1; D: -; size: -; length: 16; J: TRBJ2-2; DNA: TGCGCCAGCAGCTTCGTTCTAGATTGGGACACCGGGGAGCTGTTTTTT; CDR3: CASSFVLDWDTGELFF
V: TRBV4-3; D: TRBD1; size: -; length: 21; J: TRBJ2-4; DNA: TGCGCCAGCAGCCAGGACTCCGGGACAGGGGGACCCCGGCTAGCCAAAAACATTCAGTACTTC; CDR3: CASSQDSGTGGPRLAKNIQYF
V: TRBV27; D: TRBD1; size: -; length: 15; J: TRBJ2-5; DNA: TGTGCCAGCAGTTCAAGGACAGGGAAACAAGAGACCCAGTACTTC; CDR3: CASSSRTGKQETQYF
V: TRBV4-2; D: -; size: -; length: 15; J: TRBJ1-4; DNA: TGTGCCAGCAGCCAAGAAAGACAGCCAGGGGAAAAACTGTTTTTT; CDR3: CASSQERQPGEKLFF
V: TRBV6-5; D: -; size: -; length: 12; J: TRBJ2-7; DNA: TGTGCCAGCAAAGTCAGGTCCTACGAGCAGTACTTC; CDR3: CASKVRSYEQYF
V: TRBV19; D: -; size: few; length: 13; J: TRBJ2-7; DNA: TGTGCCAGTAGTAGGGGGCCCTCCTACGAGCAGTACTTC; CDR3: CASSRGPSYEQYF
V: TRBV4-2; D: -; size: -; length: 16; J: TRBJ1-1; DNA: TGTGCCAGCAGCCAAGTATCCAGTTTTTCGAACACTGAAGCTTTCTTT; CDR3: CASSQVSSFSNTEAFF
V: TRBV19; D: -; size: -; length: 13; J: TRBJ1-5; DNA: TGTGCCAGTAGTATACAGGTGGGTCAGCCCCAGCATTTT; CDR3: CASSIQVGQPQHF
V: TRBV7-9; D: -; size: -; length: 15; J: TRBJ2-2; DNA: TGTGCCAGCAGCGACGGACAAGATTGGTCCGGGGAGCTGTTTTTT; CDR3: CASSDGQDWSGELFF
V: TRBV18; D: TRBD2; size: -; length: 17; J: TRBJ2-1; DNA: TGTGCCAGCTCACCACCAACCCGGGGGGGCTCCTACAATGAGCAGTTCTTC; CDR3: CASSPPTRGGSYNEQFF
V: TRBV7-3; D: TRBD1; size: -; length: 15; J: TRBJ2-1; DNA: TGTGCCAGCAGCGGGGACAGGGGGTCTTACAATGAGCAGTTCTTC; CDR3: CASSGDRGSYNEQFF
V: TRBV27; D: -; size: once; length: 13; J: TRBJ2-7; DNA: TGTGCCAGCAGTTTGAGGGAAACCTACGAGCAGTACTTC; CDR3: CASSLRETYEQYF
V: TRBV4-1; D: -; size: -; length: 12; J: TRBJ2-5; DNA: TGCGCCAGCAGCCAGCACTCAGAGACCCAGTACTTC; CDR3: CASSQHSETQYF